Presented here are 22 T cell receptor beta chains from one specimen sequenced in a study of response to subunit inactivated influenza vaccine. TCRdb independently ran MiXCR on the RT-PCR reads; one entry per CDR3 protein. The data contain approximately 700,000 distinct CDR3 sequences, approximately 14% of them singletons. This sample comprised PBMCs from blood, obtained 11 to 12 days after vaccination. These receptor sequences come from a man aged 45 to 65 who received an inactivated influenza vaccine.

This clonotype has more than one count but fewer than ten. This chain connects TRBV5-5 to TRBJ1-6, with D hard to call. CDR1 is SGHKS and CDR2 is YYEKEE in the germline V gene (reference sequence). V dropped 0 bases and J dropped 3 bases, with 10 bases sitting between them. This CDR3 is built from 16 residues. This CDR3 reads CASSLAAGLYNSPLHF. CDR3 DNA: TGTGCCAGCAGCTTGGCGGCAGGACTCTATAATTCACCCCTCCACTTT.

The table lists this clonotype with a few counts. The chain links TRBV7-9 to TRBJ1-1; 8 positions agree with TRBD1. The germline V gene has CDR1 SEHNR and CDR2 FQNEAQ (reference sequence). The CDR3 loop spans 14 amino acids. Unmatched junction bases numbered 6, after V lost 2 bases and J lost 7 bases. The CDR3 DNA reads as TGTGCCAGCAGCTTATCCGGACAGGGAGGTGAAGCTTTCTTT. Protein: CASSLSGQGGEAFF. The complete variable domain, with remaining parts taken from reference TRBV7-9 and TRBJ1-1, reads DTGVSQNPRHKITKRGQNVTFRCDPISEHNRLYWYRQTLGQGPEFLTYFQNEAQLEKSRLLSDRFSAERPKGSFSTLEIQRTEQGDSAMYLCASSLSGQGGEAFFGQGTRLTVV.

The V gene is TRBV4-1, the J gene TRBJ2-3; a weak D match, TRBD1 (6 bases). Germline V lookup: CDR1 MGHRA, CDR2 YSYEKL. The CDR3 runs 15 residues. The ends were cut back, 4 bases at V and 0 bases at J, with 11 bases in the middle. CDR3: CASSRIQGSTDTQYF. CDR3 in DNA: TGCGCCAGCAGCCGCATACAGGGTAGCACAGATACGCAGTATTTT.

This clonotype has a single count. The chain has TRBV23-1 and TRBJ2-7; no firm D call. TRBV23-1 is known as an ORF, though its function is uncertain. V was cut by 3 bases and J by 9 bases, with 9 bases left in between. The CDR3 consists of 11 residues. The CDR3 DNA reads TGCGCCAGCAGTCACCCTAGAGCGCAGTACTTC. Translated: CASSHPRAQYF.

This chain joins TRBV7-8 and TRBJ2-3; D is possibly TRBD2 (7 bases). The CDR3 covers 15 residues. The V and J ends lost 7 bases and 2 bases respectively, with 16 bases between them. Germline lookup yields CDR1 SGHVS and CDR2 FQNEAQ. As DNA, the CDR3 is TGTGCCAGCAAACCGGGGGGCCTGCCCACAGATACGCAGTATTTT. Its translation: CASKPGGLPTDTQYF. Based on the CDR3 plus reference TRBV7-8 and TRBJ2-3, the full variable domain is GAGVSQSPRYKVAKRGQDVALRCDPISGHVSLFWYQQALGQGPEFLTYFQNEAQLDKSGLPSDRFFAERPEGSVSTLKIQRTQQEDSAVYLCASKPGGLPTDTQYFGPGTRLTVL.

At least ten counts were recorded for this clonotype. The chain links TRBV28 to TRBJ2-7; possible D gene TRBD1, 5 bases. Per the germline V gene, CDR1 is MDHEN and CDR2 is SYDVKM. This CDR3 comprises 16 residues. The V gene lost 4 bases and the J gene lost 2 bases, with 18 bases spanning the gap. The CDR3 spells CASSSLPLSTAYEQYF. As DNA, the CDR3 is TGTGCCAGCAGTTCTCTACCCCTTTCGACAGCCTACGAGCAGTACTTC.

This clonotype has just a few counts. J is TRBJ2-3 and V is TRBV7-2; D is unclear. Germline CDR1 is SGHTA and CDR2 is FQGNSA. The CDR3 length is 13 residues. V dropped 5 bases and J dropped 4 bases, with 10 bases sitting between them. In DNA form, the CDR3 reads TGTGCCAGCAGCCCTACACATTCAGATACGCAGTATTTT. Encoded protein: CASSPTHSDTQYF.

This rearrangement joins TRBV7-3 to TRBJ2-2; 7 bases line up with TRBD1. This CDR3 region has 16 residues. With V trimmed by 4 bases and J by 6 bases, 11 bases remained unmatched. Looked up from germline, CDR1 is SGHTA and CDR2 is FQGTGA. For the CDR3, the DNA is TGTGCCAGCAGCTCACCCCGACAGGGTTTTGCCGGGGAGCTGTTTTTT. Translating gives CASSSPRQGFAGELFF.

The rearrangement uses TRBV29-1 and TRBJ2-1; TRBD1 matches at 10 bases. The CDR3 runs to 13 residues. Looked up from germline, CDR1 is SQVTM and CDR2 is ANQGSEA. V shed 7 bases and J 3 bases; nucleotides not matched to a gene: 3. The CDR3 nucleotides read TGCAGCGGGAGGACAGGGGGCTACAATGAGCAGTTCTTC. Translating it yields CSGRTGGYNEQFF.

This clonotype was counted at least ten times. The rearrangement joins TRBV28 to TRBJ2-1; 11 nucleotides align to TRBD2. The CDR3 has 19 amino acids. V gave up 2 bases and J gave up 8 bases; unmatched junction bases: 17. CDR1 is MDHEN and CDR2 is SYDVKM in the germline V gene. Written as DNA, the CDR3 is TGTGCCAGCAGTTTAGTTTCCTTAGCGGGGGGGGTGAGTGAGGATGAGCAGTTCTTC. Protein: CASSLVSLAGGVSEDEQFF.

The chain employs TRBV5-1 and TRBJ2-3; the D call may be TRBD1 or TRBD2 (5 bases each). Germline CDR1 SGHRS, CDR2 YFSETQ. The CDR3 contains 14 residues. With 3 bases removed from V and 1 base from J, the gap between germline ends came to 9 bases. The CDR3 region has the DNA TGCGCCAGCAGCTGGGGACCAGGCACAGATACGCAGTATTTT. Amino acids: CASSWGPGTDTQYF.

This clonotype was observed many times. An end of the junction does not agree with germline; a read error may underlie this. The rearrangement uses TRBV6-5 and TRBJ2-3; no firm D call. CDR1 is MNHEY and CDR2 is SVGAGI in the germline V gene. This CDR3 has 16 residues. In DNA form, the CDR3 reads TGTGTCAGCAGTTATCAACTGGCGACTAGCACAGATACGCAGTATTTT. This translates into CVSSYQLATSTDTQYF.

This clonotype was detected a few times. This rearrangement joins TRBV5-1 to TRBJ1-2; 7 nucleotides agree with TRBD1. CDR3 length: 17 amino acids. CDR1 and CDR2 (germline): SGHRS, YFSETQ. V trimming: 1 base; J trimming: 4 bases; junction bases outside the gene matches: 13. The CDR3 loop is CASSLTATGAFGYGYTF. The DNA for the CDR3 is TGCGCCAGCAGCTTGACCGCTACAGGGGCTTTTGGCTATGGCTACACCTTC.

The chain links TRBV20-1 to TRBJ1-2, with 11 bases fitting TRBD1. The germline V gene has CDR1 DFQATT and CDR2 SNEGSKA (reference sequence). The trim removed 1 base at V and 2 bases at J, leaving 9 bases unmatched. The CDR3 contains 17 residues. The CDR3: CSARGSLGTGGNYGYTF. For the CDR3, the DNA is TGCAGTGCTAGAGGCAGCCTAGGGACAGGGGGAAACTATGGCTACACCTTC.

This rearrangement joins TRBV6-2 or TRBV6-3 to TRBJ2-7; 7 bases agree with TRBD1. The CDR3 loop spans 14 amino acids. Germline CDR1 is MNHEY and CDR2 is SVGEGT. The V segment lost 6 bases and the J segment 3 bases; nucleotides outside the gene matches: 8. The CDR3 here is CASRGTVSRYEQYF. The CDR3 DNA is TGTGCCAGCAGGGGGACAGTCTCCCGCTACGAGCAGTACTTC.

This clonotype has only a few counts. The chain has TRBV2 and TRBJ1-5; 7 bases are shared with TRBD1. The CDR3 is 15 amino acids. The trim removed 5 bases at V and 3 bases at J, leaving 7 bases unmatched. The germline CDR1 and CDR2 sequences are SNHLY and FYNNEI. CDR3 residues: CASSLGQSPNQPQHF. The CDR3 DNA is TGTGCCAGCAGTTTGGGACAGTCGCCCAATCAGCCCCAGCATTTT.

Only a few counts were recorded for this clonotype. The gene calls are TRBV5-1 and TRBJ2-7; 9 nucleotides align to TRBD2. The V and J ends lost 0 bases and 5 bases, in that order; junction bases with no gene match: 9. Germline values: CDR1 SGHRS, CDR2 YFSETQ. CDR3 size: 16 residues. This CDR3 reads CASSLVLASGNHEQYF. DNA for the CDR3: TGCGCCAGCAGCTTGGTATTGGCTAGCGGGAACCACGAGCAGTACTTC.

This clonotype came up a few times. The gene calls are TRBV7-6 and TRBJ2-3, with D maybe TRBD2 (5 bases). The V gene lost 5 bases and the J gene lost 3 bases, with 18 bases spanning the gap. Per the germline V gene, CDR1 is SGHVS and CDR2 is FNYEAQ. This CDR3 has 16 residues. CDR3 in amino acids: CASSRGLPGNTDTQYF. Here the CDR3 DNA reads TGTGCCAGCAGCCGCGGGCTCCCGGGGAATACAGATACGCAGTATTTT.

The CDR3 DNA reads as TGTGCCAGCAGCTTGATGTTTAGCGGAAAGTGGGAGACCCAGTACTTC. Encoded protein: CASSLMFSGKWETQYF. This sequence joins TRBV5-6 and TRBJ2-5, with TRBD2 as a possible D gene (6 bases). Germline CDR1 reads SGHDT; CDR2 reads YYEEEE. CDR3 length equals 16 residues. Trimming shortened V by 1 base and J by 5 bases, and 18 bases separated the two germline ends.

This chain uses TRBV4-3 with TRBJ1-3, with D hard to call. The CDR3 is made up of 15 amino acids. The V end lost 0 bases, the J end lost 0 bases, and 6 bases lay between the germline ends. CDR1 is LGHNA and CDR2 is YSLEER in the germline V gene. CDR3 region: CASSQDPGSGNTIYF. The CDR3 DNA sequence: TGCGCCAGCAGCCAAGATCCAGGCTCTGGAAACACCATATATTTT.

The chain recombines TRBV19 with TRBJ2-2; D ambiguous. V was cut by 6 bases and J by 5 bases, with 16 bases left in between. CDR1 and CDR2 (germline): LNHDA, SQIVND (reference sequence). The CDR3 is made up of 15 amino acids. The CDR3 nucleotides read TGTGCCAGTAGCCTACAAGCGAGAACGACCGGGGAGCTGTTTTTT. Translated: CASSLQARTTGELFF.

This clonotype has more than one count but fewer than ten. This chain connects TRBV11-2 to TRBJ2-1; D is possibly TRBD1 or TRBD2 (6 bases each). There are 18 residues in the CDR3. The V gene's germline CDR1 is SGHAT and CDR2 FQNNGV. Trimming took 4 bases from V and 7 from J, leaving 26 bases between them. CDR3: CASSSQRGAFTASNEQFF. The DNA for the CDR3 is TGTGCCAGCAGCTCGCAGAGGGGGGCCTTTACCGCGTCGAATGAGCAGTTCTTC.